These 29 T cell receptor beta chains were sequenced from one sample in a study of cytomegalovirus exposure and HLA in healthy donors. The primer mix had 60 Vbeta and 13 Jbeta primers. Produced via immunoSEQ multiplex PCR; TCRdb's table is partial and in-frame only. The table records about 84,000 clones, roughly 63% of them present only once. The material sequenced was PBMCs. Source of these receptors: a woman aged 40-49 years in good health and CMV-seropositive.

The rearrangement uses TRBV4-1 and TRBJ2-5; D perhaps matches TRBD2 (6 bases). This CDR3 contains 15 residues. Germline CDR1 is MGHRA and CDR2 is YSYEKL. Trimming took 3 bases from V and 3 from J, leaving 14 bases between them. The CDR3 loop is CASSHRLWGEETQYF. In nucleotides, the CDR3 is TGCGCCAGCAGCCATCGCTTGTGGGGGGAAGAGACCCAGTACTTC.

This sequence joins TRBV2 and TRBJ2-3; 10 bases line up with TRBD2. V lost 7 bases, J lost 4 bases, and 2 bases stayed unmatched. The CDR3 covers 13 residues. CDR1 and CDR2 (germline): SNHLY, FYNNEI. This CDR3 reads CASKGLASDTQYF. CDR3 DNA sequence: TGTGCCAGCAAGGGACTAGCGTCAGATACGCAGTATTTT. Drawing the rest from reference TRBV2 and TRBJ2-3, the complete variable domain is EPEVTQTPSHQVTQMGQEVILRCVPISNHLYFYWYRQILGQKVEFLVSFYNNEISEKSEIFDDQFSVERPDGSNFTLKIRSTKLEDSAMYFCASKGLASDTQYFGPGTRLTVL.

The chain has TRBV7-2 and TRBJ2-1, with 10 bases aligning to TRBD2. Losses at the gene ends were 5 bases for V and 6 bases for J; bases not matched to a gene: 4. In germline, CDR1 is SGHTA, CDR2 FQGNSA. The CDR3 loop spans 14 amino acids. The CDR3, as DNA: TGTGCCAGCAGCGGGGGACTAGCGATCAATGAGCAGTTCTTC. Translating gives CASSGGLAINEQFF.

V is TRBV30 and J is TRBJ2-6; D perhaps matches TRBD2 (6 bases). CDR3 length: 13 residues. Germline V lookup: CDR1 GTSNPN, CDR2 SVGIG (reference sequence). The CDR3 nucleotides are TGTGCTGTGGGGAGCGGGGGGGCCAACGTCCTGACTTTC. Translation: CAVGSGGANVLTF.

The CDR3 DNA sequence: TGTGCCAGCAGCCCTAAGACTAAACACTCCACGGAGACCCAGTACTTC. Amino acids: CASSPKTKHSTETQYF. V and J are TRBV4-2 and TRBJ2-5; perhaps TRBD2 as D (5 bases). V lost 4 bases, J lost 5 bases, and 20 bases lay in between. This CDR3 is 16 amino acids long. The germline CDR1 and CDR2 sequences are LGHNA and YNFKEQ.

V and J are TRBV30 and TRBJ1-3, with 8 bases fitting TRBD1. Germline assignment: CDR1 GTSNPN and CDR2 SVGIG (reference sequence). Trimming took 0 bases from V and 3 from J; bases not matched to a gene: 1. The CDR3 consists of 14 residues. CDR3 loop: CAWSVQGGGNTIYF. CDR3 in DNA: TGTGCCTGGAGTGTACAGGGGGGTGGAAACACCATATATTTT.

This sequence joins TRBV6-6 and TRBJ2-1, with a tentative D call TRBD1 (6 bases). Germline CDR1 and CDR2: MNHNY and SVGAGI (reference sequence). The CDR3 length is 14 residues. Trimming took 8 bases from V and 3 from J, leaving 14 bases between them. The CDR3 loop is CASLPQGYYNEQFF. DNA for the CDR3: TGTGCCAGCCTCCCCCAGGGGTACTACAATGAGCAGTTCTTC.

The chain is built from TRBV18 and TRBJ1-1, with a tentative D call TRBD1 (5 bases). This CDR3 is 14 amino acids long. Germline-derived CDR1 and CDR2 are KGHSH and LQKENI. V dropped 6 bases and J dropped 3 bases, with 14 bases sitting between them. CDR3 sequence: CASSQDSSDTEAFF. Here the CDR3 DNA reads TGTGCCAGCTCCCAAGACAGCAGCGACACTGAAGCTTTCTTT. Full variable domain (missing parts from reference TRBV18 and TRBJ1-1): NAGVMQNPRHLVRRRGQEARLRCSPMKGHSHVYWYRQLPEEGLKFMVYLQKENIIDESGMPKERFSAEFPKEGPSILRIQQVVRGDSAAYFCASSQDSSDTEAFFGQGTRLTVV.

CDR3 sequence reads: CASSLRSGIEQYF. Written as DNA, the CDR3 is TGTGCCAGCAGTTTAAGATCGGGGATCGAGCAGTACTTC. This chain connects TRBV28 to TRBJ2-7, with D perhaps matching TRBD2 (5 bases). Germline V CDR1 and CDR2: MDHEN, SYDVKM. V lost 2 bases to trimming and J lost 6 bases, with 11 bases between them. This CDR3 comprises 13 residues.

The sample holds a few counts of this clone. The J gene is TRBJ2-1, the V gene TRBV2, with 10 nucleotides matching TRBD2. CDR3 length: 16 amino acids. Trimming cost V 1 base and J 4 bases; bases outside gene matches: 4. Germline V gene sequence: CDR1 SNHLY, CDR2 FYNNEI. CDR3 nucleotides: TGTGCCAGCAGTGAAGTACTAGCGGGAATTTACAATGAGCAGTTCTTC. Residues: CASSEVLAGIYNEQFF.

In this sample, this clone turned up once. This chain joins TRBV9 and TRBJ2-1; 10 nucleotides line up with TRBD2. The CDR3 sequence is 15 residues long. In germline, CDR1 is SGDLS, CDR2 YYNGEE. Trimming cost V 0 bases and J 8 bases; bases outside gene matches: 5. The CDR3 reads CASSVASGSKYEQFF. DNA for the CDR3: TGTGCCAGCAGCGTAGCTAGCGGGAGTAAGTATGAGCAGTTCTTC. Based on the CDR3 plus reference TRBV9 and TRBJ2-1, the full variable domain is DSGVTQTPKHLITATGQRVTLRCSPRSGDLSVYWYQQSLDQGLQFLIQYYNGEERAKGNILERFSAQQFPDLHSELNLSSLELGDSALYFCASSVASGSKYEQFFGPGTRLTVL.

In this sample, this clone turned up a few times. This chain uses TRBV6-5 with TRBJ1-2; D not resolved. V was pared by 5 bases and J by 10 bases, with 17 bases between. The germline CDR1 and CDR2 sequences are MNHEY and SVGAGI. This CDR3 has 13 residues. The CDR3 here is CASSPRIENFYTF. The CDR3 DNA reads as TGTGCCAGCAGTCCTAGAATAGAAAACTTCTACACCTTC.

This clone was observed a few times. This chain connects TRBV28 to TRBJ2-2; D is possibly TRBD2 (6 bases). The V gene's germline CDR1 is MDHEN and CDR2 SYDVKM. The CDR3 has 14 residues. V lost 6 bases and J 3 bases, leaving 11 bases between the germline ends. Here the CDR3 DNA reads TGTGCCAGCAGGTGGGGGGTAGACACCGGGGAGCTGTTTTTT. This codes for CASRWGVDTGELFF.

The chain recombines TRBV7-9 with TRBJ1-2, with D perhaps TRBD1 (5 bases). This CDR3 is built from 17 residues. Germline V lookup: CDR1 SEHNR, CDR2 FQNEAQ (reference sequence). The V gene lost 5 bases and the J gene lost 2 bases, with 21 bases spanning the gap. CDR3 residues: CASSHSRGTSINYGYTF. For the CDR3, the DNA is TGTGCCAGCAGCCACAGTCGCGGGACCTCAATCAACTATGGCTACACCTTC. The whole variable domain, filled in from reference TRBV7-9 and TRBJ1-2, reads DTGVSQNPRHKITKRGQNVTFRCDPISEHNRLYWYRQTLGQGPEFLTYFQNEAQLEKSRLLSDRFSAERPKGSFSTLEIQRTEQGDSAMYLCASSHSRGTSINYGYTFGSGTRLTVV.

This chain connects TRBV19 to TRBJ1-2; D call uncertain. Germline CDR1 is LNHDA and CDR2 is SQIVND (reference sequence). V was clipped by 9 bases and J by 4 bases, with 6 bases between them. CDR3 length: 10 amino acids. The CDR3 DNA follows: TGTGCCAGCGAGGGCTATGGCTACACCTTC. Amino acids: CASEGYGYTF.

The chain is built from TRBV2 and TRBJ1-2, with D perhaps TRBD1 (6 bases). With 1 base removed from V and 0 bases from J, the gap between germline ends came to 12 bases. The CDR3 has 16 amino acids. CDR1 is SNHLY and CDR2 is FYNNEI in the germline V gene. The CDR3 region is CASSEEQGHSNYGYTF. CDR3 in DNA: TGTGCCAGCAGTGAAGAGCAGGGGCACTCTAACTATGGCTACACCTTC.

The V call is TRBV4-3, the J call TRBJ1-1; tentative D call: TRBD1 (5 bases). CDR3 length equals 14 residues. V lost 1 base and J lost 7, with 13 bases in between. Germline V gene data show CDR1 as LGHNA and CDR2 as YSLEER. Here the CDR3 reads CASSQGGGAGEAFF. DNA for the CDR3: TGCGCCAGCAGCCAAGGGGGAGGGGCGGGTGAAGCTTTCTTT.

The chain has TRBV28 and TRBJ1-1, with D possibly being TRBD1 (5 bases). Trimming pared 5 bases from V and 1 base from J, leaving 11 bases between. Germline CDR1 is MDHEN and CDR2 is SYDVKM. The CDR3 length is 14 residues. CDR3 coding DNA: TGTGCCAGCAGTGCACACAGGAAGAACACTGAAGCTTTCTTT. Its protein is CASSAHRKNTEAFF. Complete variable domain (other parts from reference TRBV28 and TRBJ1-1): DVKVTQSSRYLVKRTGEKVFLECVQDMDHENMFWYRQDPGLGLRLIYFSYDVKMKEKGDIPEGYSVSREKKERFSLILESASTNQTSMYLCASSAHRKNTEAFFGQGTRLTVV.

CDR3 sequence: CAIRAASGEGDTQYF. DNA for the CDR3: TGTGCCATCAGGGCAGCTAGCGGAGAGGGAGATACGCAGTATTTT. The rearrangement joins TRBV10-3 to TRBJ2-3; TRBD2 aligns across 7 bases. Losses at the gene ends were 6 bases for V and 5 bases for J; bases not matched to a gene: 11. Germline lookup yields CDR1 ENHRY and CDR2 SYGVKD. The CDR3 spans 15 residues.

The rearrangement links TRBV9 to TRBJ1-1; tentatively, D is TRBD1 (6 bases). The CDR3 is 13 residues long. From germline, CDR1 is SGDLS and CDR2 YYNGEE. The ends were cut back, 4 bases at V and 8 bases at J, with 15 bases in the middle. Written as DNA, the CDR3 is TGTGCCAGCAGCCCTGGGACAACCGGGGAAGCTTTCTTT. Protein: CASSPGTTGEAFF.

The chain couples TRBV6-5 to TRBJ1-3; maybe TRBD1 (6 bases). Germline CDR1 is MNHEY and CDR2 is SVGAGI. V dropped 1 base and J dropped 3 bases, with 7 bases sitting between them. The CDR3 is 14 residues long. CDR3 DNA: TGTGCCAGCAGTTACTACAGGGATGGAAACACCATATATTTT. Translation gives CASSYYRDGNTIYF.

J is TRBJ1-2 and V is TRBV19; D gene ambiguous. Looked up from germline, CDR1 is LNHDA and CDR2 is SQIVND (reference sequence). Trimming took off 3 bases at V and 6 bases at J, with 11 bases between the two ends. This CDR3 comprises 13 residues. This CDR3 reads CASSISLTDGYTF. As DNA, the CDR3 is TGTGCCAGTAGTATTTCGTTAACAGATGGCTACACCTTC.

The chain uses TRBV28 and TRBJ1-1; a possible D gene is TRBD1 (6 bases). This CDR3 spans 12 amino acids. The ends were cut back, 7 bases at V and 1 base at J, with 7 bases in the middle. The germline CDR1 and CDR2 sequences are MDHEN and SYDVKM. The CDR3 DNA reads as TGTGCCAGCAAAGGGGGGAACACTGAAGCTTTCTTT. It encodes CASKGGNTEAFF.

This chain uses TRBV2 with TRBJ2-1, with unresolved D. The CDR3 is made up of 14 amino acids. Trimming pared 2 bases from V and 8 bases from J, leaving 13 bases between. CDR1 is SNHLY, CDR2 FYNNEI, per germline. CDR3 loop: CASSELAQEDEQFF. The CDR3 DNA is TGTGCCAGCAGTGAACTGGCCCAAGAGGATGAGCAGTTCTTC.

This chain joins TRBV6-6 and TRBJ1-3; D is possibly TRBD1 (5 bases). Germline V gene sequence: CDR1 MNHNY, CDR2 SVGAGI (reference sequence). Trimming removed 5 bases at V and 9 bases at J, with 17 bases between. This CDR3 comprises 14 residues. For the CDR3, the DNA is TGTGCCAGCAGTACCAGGGTTCCTTATGTCACCATATATTTT. Encoded protein: CASSTRVPYVTIYF.

The CDR3 region has the DNA TGTGCCAGCAGCTCCGGGGGTGGCTATGGCTACACCTTC. Its translation is CASSSGGGYGYTF. The chain employs TRBV7-3 and TRBJ1-2; D is perhaps TRBD1 (5 bases). In germline, CDR1 is SGHTA, CDR2 FQGTGA. The CDR3 is made up of 13 amino acids. V was pared by 4 bases and J by 4 bases, with 10 bases between.

This clone was seen a handful of times. The chain has TRBV19 and TRBJ1-1; D is possibly TRBD1 (5 bases). The CDR3 totals 14 residues. The germline V gene has CDR1 LNHDA and CDR2 SQIVND (reference sequence). Trimming stripped 6 bases from V and 8 bases from J, with 19 bases between. The CDR3 spells CASSKKGSRREAFF. The CDR3 region has the DNA TGTGCCAGTAGCAAAAAGGGGTCGCGTCGGGAAGCTTTCTTT.

The chain uses TRBV11-2 and TRBJ1-1; D is unresolved. Germline values: CDR1 SGHAT, CDR2 FQNNGV. The CDR3 extends over 12 amino acids. The germline V and J ends were trimmed by 5 bases and 5 bases, with 9 bases remaining between them. The CDR3 sequence is CASSRGSTEAFF. The CDR3 region has the DNA TGTGCCAGCAGCCGTGGGAGTACTGAAGCTTTCTTT. The full variable domain, in which reference TRBV11-2 and TRBJ1-1 provide the parts outside the CDR3, is EAGVAQSPRYKIIEKRQSVAFWCNPISGHATLYWYQQILGQGPKLLIQFQNNGVVDDSQLPKDRFSAERLKGVDSTLKIQPAKLEDSAVYLCASSRGSTEAFFGQGTRLTVV.

The rearrangement uses TRBV10-3 and TRBJ2-1; D not resolved. The V end lost 10 bases, the J end lost 2 bases, and 15 bases lay between the germline ends. Germline V lookup: CDR1 ENHRY, CDR2 SYGVKD. The CDR3 spans 14 residues. CDR3: CATRLGDTYNEQFF. The CDR3 coding sequence is TGTGCCACCCGACTTGGAGATACCTACAATGAGCAGTTCTTC.